This is a list of T cell receptor beta chains from one sample in a study of blood T cell repertoires in COVID-19. Some clones are missing from TCRdb's copy, which holds only in-frame ones; the method was immunoSEQ multiplex PCR. Of around 200,000 clones listed, around four fifths are singletons. The sequencing input was peripheral blood. These receptors were obtained from a woman in her forties or fifties with acute or convalescent COVID-19. CDR3s include the opening cysteine and the closing phenylalanine or tryptophan. The D gene is left open where the match is weak. Clone size is shown for a subset of rows, as once, few, many or a class of expanded clone.

d_call j_call clone_size v_call cdr3_aa cdr3_nt
NA TRBJ1-1 NA TRBV6-5 CASSLEGLKAFF TGTGCCAGCAGTCTGGAGGGGCTGAAAGCTTTCTTT
NA TRBJ1-1 NA TRBV29-1 CSFSTGNTEAFF TGCAGCTTTTCGACAGGGAACACTGAAGCTTTCTTT
TRBD2 TRBJ2-4 NA TRBV5-4 CASSLGLTSGVGKNIQYF TGTGCCAGCAGCTTGGGGCTAACTAGCGGGGTCGGTAAAAACATTCAGTACTTC
TRBD2 TRBJ2-5 once TRBV18 CASSRTRETQYF TGTGCCAGCTCACGGACTAGAGAGACCCAGTACTTC
NA TRBJ2-1 NA TRBV11-2 CASRTLRSSDVEQFF TGTGCCAGCAGGACCCTGCGGTCGTCCGATGTTGAGCAGTTCTTC
NA TRBJ1-1 NA TRBV5-1 CASSWTGQGTEAFF TGCGCCAGCAGCTGGACGGGGCAGGGGACTGAAGCTTTCTTT
TRBD1 TRBJ2-5 NA TRBV5-1 CASSPDPGQGETQYF TGCGCCAGCAGCCCGGACCCGGGACAGGGAGAGACCCAGTACTTC
TRBD1 TRBJ2-2 NA TRBV2 CASGGTGRRAGELFF TGTGCCAGCGGGGGGACAGGACGGCGGGCCGGGGAGCTGTTTTTT
NA TRBJ2-1 NA TRBV19 CASKSGAQQFF TGTGCCAGTAAGTCAGGGGCCCAGCAGTTCTTC
NA TRBJ1-5 few TRBV20-1 CSASRGQPQHF TGCAGTGCTAGCAGGGGACAGCCCCAGCATTTT
NA TRBJ2-3 NA TRBV28 CASSLASGGALVFFPSTDTQYF TGTGCCAGCAGTTTGGCGAGTGGGGGGGCGCTGGTATTTTTTCCTAGCACAGATACGCAGTATTTT
TRBD1 TRBJ2-3 NA TRBV13 CASSSHDRVGTDTQYF TGTGCCAGCAGCTCCCATGACAGGGTAGGGACAGATACGCAGTATTTT
TRBD1 TRBJ1-1 NA TRBV28 CASSQTGEGTEAFF TGTGCCAGCAGCCAGACAGGGGAAGGCACTGAAGCTTTCTTT
NA TRBJ2-7 NA TRBV2 CASSVQSYEQYF TGTGCCAGCAGTGTGCAGTCCTACGAGCAGTACTTC
NA TRBJ1-1 NA TRBV9 CASSVDGVEAFF TGTGCCAGCAGCGTAGACGGGGTTGAAGCTTTCTTT
NA TRBJ1-1 NA TRBV2 CASLRESAEAFF TGTGCCAGCCTAAGGGAGAGCGCTGAAGCTTTCTTT
NA TRBJ1-2 NA TRBV5-1 CASTFQWGDHGYTF TGCGCCAGCACCTTCCAGTGGGGCGACCATGGCTACACCTTC
TRBD1 TRBJ2-1 NA TRBV10-3 CAISESTGGWGEQFF TGTGCCATCAGTGAGTCTACAGGGGGGTGGGGTGAGCAGTTCTTC
TRBD1 TRBJ1-2 NA TRBV19 CASSPATGDYGYTF TGTGCCAGTAGTCCAGCGACAGGGGACTATGGCTACACCTTC
NA TRBJ2-7 NA TRBV19 CATDGGAGPEQYF TGTGCCACTGATGGGGGGGCCGGCCCCGAGCAGTACTTC
NA TRBJ2-6 NA TRBV9 CASSVRGGGANVLTF TGTGCCAGCAGCGTACGGGGTGGTGGGGCCAACGTCCTGACTTTC
NA TRBJ1-4 NA TRBV6-1 CASSEPGGKLFF TGTGCCAGCAGTGAACCCGGGGGAAAACTGTTTTTT